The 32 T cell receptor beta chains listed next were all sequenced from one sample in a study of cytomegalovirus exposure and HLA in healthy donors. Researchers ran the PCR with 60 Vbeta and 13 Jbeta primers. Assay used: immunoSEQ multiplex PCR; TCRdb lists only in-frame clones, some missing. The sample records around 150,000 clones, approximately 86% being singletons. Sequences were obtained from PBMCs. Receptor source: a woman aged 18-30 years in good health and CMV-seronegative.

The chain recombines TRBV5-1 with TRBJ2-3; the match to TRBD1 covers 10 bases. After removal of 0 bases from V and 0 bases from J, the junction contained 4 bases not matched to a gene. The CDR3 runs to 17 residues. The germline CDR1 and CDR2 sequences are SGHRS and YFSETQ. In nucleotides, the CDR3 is TGCGCCAGCAGCTTGGGGAGACAGGGGGCTAGCACAGATACGCAGTATTTT. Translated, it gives CASSLGRQGASTDTQYF.

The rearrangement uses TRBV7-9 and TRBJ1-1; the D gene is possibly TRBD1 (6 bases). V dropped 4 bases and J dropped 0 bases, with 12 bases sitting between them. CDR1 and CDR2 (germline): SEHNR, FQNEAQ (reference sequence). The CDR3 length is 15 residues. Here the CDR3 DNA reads TGTGCCAGCAGCTCACCTACAGGGTTGAACACTGAAGCTTTCTTT. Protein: CASSSPTGLNTEAFF.

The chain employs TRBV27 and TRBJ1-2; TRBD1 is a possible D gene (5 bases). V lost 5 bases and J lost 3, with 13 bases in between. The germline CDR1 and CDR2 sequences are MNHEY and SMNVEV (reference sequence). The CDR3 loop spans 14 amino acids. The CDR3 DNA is TGTGCCAGCAGTCCCTATGGAGGGGACTATGGCTACACCTTC. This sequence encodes CASSPYGGDYGYTF.

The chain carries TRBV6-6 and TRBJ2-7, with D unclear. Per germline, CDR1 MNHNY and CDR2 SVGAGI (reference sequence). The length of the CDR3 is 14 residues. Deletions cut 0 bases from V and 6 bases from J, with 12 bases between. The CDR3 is CASSYSPQVGEQYF. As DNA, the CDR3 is TGTGCCAGCAGTTACTCCCCCCAAGTCGGCGAGCAGTACTTC.

DNA for the CDR3: TGCGCCAGCAGTCCGTCAGGGGTAGATACGCAGTATTTT. Amino acid sequence: CASSPSGVDTQYF. The V call is TRBV5-1, the J call TRBJ2-3, with D possibly TRBD1 on 6 matching bases. The CDR3 has 13 residues. Germline CDR1 is SGHRS and CDR2 is YFSETQ. Between the trimmed V and J ends, which lost 5 bases and 5 bases, there was a span of 12 bases.

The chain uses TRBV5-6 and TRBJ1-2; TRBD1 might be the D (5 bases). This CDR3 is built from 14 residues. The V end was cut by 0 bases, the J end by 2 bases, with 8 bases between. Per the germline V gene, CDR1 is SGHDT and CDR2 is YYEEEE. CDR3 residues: CASSLVGGNYGYTF. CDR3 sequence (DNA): TGTGCCAGCAGCTTGGTCGGGGGAAACTATGGCTACACCTTC.

The CDR3 reads CASSLAVGQAFSGANVLTF. For the CDR3, the DNA is TGTGCCAGCAGCTTAGCGGTGGGACAGGCTTTTTCTGGGGCCAACGTCCTGACTTTC. The chain links TRBV7-9 to TRBJ2-6; 8 bases are a match to TRBD1. Trimming cost V 0 bases and J 1 base; bases outside gene matches: 8. Germline CDR1 reads SEHNR; CDR2 reads FQNEAQ (reference sequence). The CDR3 extends over 19 amino acids.

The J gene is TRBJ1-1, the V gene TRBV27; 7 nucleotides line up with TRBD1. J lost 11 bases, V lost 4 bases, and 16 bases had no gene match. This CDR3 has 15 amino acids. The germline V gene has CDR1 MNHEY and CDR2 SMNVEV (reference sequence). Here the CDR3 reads CASSSTRQGKFAAFF. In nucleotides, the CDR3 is TGTGCCAGCAGTTCGACCCGACAGGGTAAATTTGCGGCTTTCTTT.

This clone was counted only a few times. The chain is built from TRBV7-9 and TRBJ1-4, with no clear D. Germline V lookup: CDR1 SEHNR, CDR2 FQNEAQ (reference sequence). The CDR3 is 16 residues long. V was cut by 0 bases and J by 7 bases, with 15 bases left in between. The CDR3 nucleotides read TGTGCCAGCAGCTTAGCGAGGGCCGTGAGAAGTGAAAAACTGTTTTTT. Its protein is CASSLARAVRSEKLFF.

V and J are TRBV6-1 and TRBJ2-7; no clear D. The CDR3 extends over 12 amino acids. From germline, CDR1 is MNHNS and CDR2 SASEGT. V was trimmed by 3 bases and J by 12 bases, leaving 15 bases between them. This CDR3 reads CASSDLGSRGYF. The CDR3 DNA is TGTGCCAGCAGTGACTTGGGTAGTAGAGGGTACTTC.

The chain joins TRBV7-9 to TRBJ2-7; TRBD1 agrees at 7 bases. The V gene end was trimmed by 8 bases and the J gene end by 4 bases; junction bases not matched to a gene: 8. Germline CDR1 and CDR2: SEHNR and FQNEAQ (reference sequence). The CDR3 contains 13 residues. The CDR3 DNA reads TGTGCCAGCTCAAGGCCAGGGGGATACGAGCAGTACTTC. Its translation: CASSRPGGYEQYF.

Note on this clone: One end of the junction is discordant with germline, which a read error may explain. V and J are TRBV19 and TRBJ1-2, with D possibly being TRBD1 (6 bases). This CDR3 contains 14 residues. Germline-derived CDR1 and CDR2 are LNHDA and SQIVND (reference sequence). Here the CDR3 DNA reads TGTGCCAGTAGGAATTTCGCCGGACAGTCGGGCTACCCCTTC. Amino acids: CASRNFAGQSGYPF.

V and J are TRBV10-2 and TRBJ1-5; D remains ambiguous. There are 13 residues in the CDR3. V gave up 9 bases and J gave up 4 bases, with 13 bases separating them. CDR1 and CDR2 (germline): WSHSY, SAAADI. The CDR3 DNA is TGCGCCAGTCAGCGGACGGGGAATCAGCCCCAGCATTTT. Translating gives CASQRTGNQPQHF.

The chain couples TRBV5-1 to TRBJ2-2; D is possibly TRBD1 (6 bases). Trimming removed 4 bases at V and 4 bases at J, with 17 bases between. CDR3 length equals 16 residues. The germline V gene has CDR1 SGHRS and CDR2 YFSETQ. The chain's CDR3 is CASSPNSGAPTGELFF. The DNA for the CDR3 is TGCGCCAGCAGCCCTAACTCAGGGGCCCCCACCGGGGAGCTGTTTTTT.

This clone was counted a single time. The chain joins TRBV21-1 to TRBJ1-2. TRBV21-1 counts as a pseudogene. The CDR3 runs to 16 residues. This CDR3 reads CASSKRPVRGGDGYTF. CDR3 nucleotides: TGTGCCAGCAGCAAAAGGCCCGTTAGGGGAGGGGATGGCTACACCTTC.

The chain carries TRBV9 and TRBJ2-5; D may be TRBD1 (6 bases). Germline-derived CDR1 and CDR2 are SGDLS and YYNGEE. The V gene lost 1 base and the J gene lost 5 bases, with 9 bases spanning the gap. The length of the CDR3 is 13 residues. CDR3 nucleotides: TGTGCCAGCAGCGTATCAGGGGTCGAGACCCAGTACTTC. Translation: CASSVSGVETQYF.

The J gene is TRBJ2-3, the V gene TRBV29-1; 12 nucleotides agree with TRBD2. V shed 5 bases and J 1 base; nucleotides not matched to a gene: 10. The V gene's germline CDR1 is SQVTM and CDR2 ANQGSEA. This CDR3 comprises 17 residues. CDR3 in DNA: TGCAGCGTTTGCCTAGCGGGGGGGCACGAGGGCACAGATACGCAGTATTTT. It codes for CSVCLAGGHEGTDTQYF.

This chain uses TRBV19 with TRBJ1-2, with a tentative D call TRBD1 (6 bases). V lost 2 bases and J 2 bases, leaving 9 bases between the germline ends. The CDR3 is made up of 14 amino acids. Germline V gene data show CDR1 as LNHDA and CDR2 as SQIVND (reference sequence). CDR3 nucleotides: TGTGCCAGTAGTATATCGGACAGAAACTATGGCTACACCTTC. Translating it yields CASSISDRNYGYTF.

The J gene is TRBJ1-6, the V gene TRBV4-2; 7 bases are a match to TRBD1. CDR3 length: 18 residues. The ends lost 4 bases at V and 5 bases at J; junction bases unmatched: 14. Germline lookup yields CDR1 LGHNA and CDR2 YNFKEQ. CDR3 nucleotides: TGTGCCAGCAGCCCTTTGGAGGGGACAGTTAGTGATAATTCACCCCTCCACTTT. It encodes CASSPLEGTVSDNSPLHF.

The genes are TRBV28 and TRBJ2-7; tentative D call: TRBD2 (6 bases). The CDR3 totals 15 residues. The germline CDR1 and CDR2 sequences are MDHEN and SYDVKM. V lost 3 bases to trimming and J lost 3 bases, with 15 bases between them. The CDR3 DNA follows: TGTGCCAGCAGTTTGCAAAGAAGCGGGTACTACGAGCAGTACTTC. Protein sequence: CASSLQRSGYYEQYF. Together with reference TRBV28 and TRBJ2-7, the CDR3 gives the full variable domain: DVKVTQSSRYLVKRTGEKVFLECVQDMDHENMFWYRQDPGLGLRLIYFSYDVKMKEKGDIPEGYSVSREKKERFSLILESASTNQTSMYLCASSLQRSGYYEQYFGPGTRLTVT.

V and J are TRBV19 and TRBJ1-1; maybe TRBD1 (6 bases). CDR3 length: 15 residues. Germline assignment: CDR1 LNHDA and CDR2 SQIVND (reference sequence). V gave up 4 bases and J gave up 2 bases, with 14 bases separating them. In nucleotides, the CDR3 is TGTGCCAGTAGTACGGAGGGGGGGCATAACACTGAAGCTTTCTTT. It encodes CASSTEGGHNTEAFF.

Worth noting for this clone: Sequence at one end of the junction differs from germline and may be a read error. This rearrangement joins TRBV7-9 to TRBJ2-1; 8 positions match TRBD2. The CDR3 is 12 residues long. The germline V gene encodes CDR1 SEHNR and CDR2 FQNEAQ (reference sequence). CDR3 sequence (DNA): TGTTCCAGTAGCGGGATCAGGGATGAGCAGTTCTTC. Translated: CSSSGIRDEQFF. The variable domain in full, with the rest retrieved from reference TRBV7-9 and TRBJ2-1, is DTGVSQNPRHKITKRGQNVTFRCDPISEHNRLYWYRQTLGQGPEFLTYFQNEAQLEKSRLLSDRFSAERPKGSFSTLEIQRTEQGDSAMYLCSSSGIRDEQFFGPGTRLTVL.

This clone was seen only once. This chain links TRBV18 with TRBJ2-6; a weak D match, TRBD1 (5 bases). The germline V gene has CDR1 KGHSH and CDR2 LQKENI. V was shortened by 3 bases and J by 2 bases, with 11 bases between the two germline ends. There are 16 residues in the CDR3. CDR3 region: CASSPAGSAGANVLTF. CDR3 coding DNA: TGTGCCAGCTCACCGGCAGGGTCAGCTGGGGCCAACGTCCTGACTTTC. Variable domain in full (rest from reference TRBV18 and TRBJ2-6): NAGVMQNPRHLVRRRGQEARLRCSPMKGHSHVYWYRQLPEEGLKFMVYLQKENIIDESGMPKERFSAEFPKEGPSILRIQQVVRGDSAAYFCASSPAGSAGANVLTFGAGSRLTVL.

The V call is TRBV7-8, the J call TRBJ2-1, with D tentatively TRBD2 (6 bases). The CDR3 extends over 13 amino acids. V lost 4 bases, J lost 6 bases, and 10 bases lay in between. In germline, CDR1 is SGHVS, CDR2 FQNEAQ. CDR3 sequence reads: CASSSGVLNEQFF. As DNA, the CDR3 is TGTGCCAGCAGCTCGGGGGTACTCAATGAGCAGTTCTTC. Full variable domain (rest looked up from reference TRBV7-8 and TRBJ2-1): GAGVSQSPRYKVAKRGQDVALRCDPISGHVSLFWYQQALGQGPEFLTYFQNEAQLDKSGLPSDRFFAERPEGSVSTLKIQRTQQEDSAVYLCASSSGVLNEQFFGPGTRLTVL.

CDR3 nucleotides: TGTGCCAGCAGTGAAAGAAGGGGGGGTTACAATGAGCAGTTCTTC. This encodes CASSERRGGYNEQFF. The chain recombines TRBV2 with TRBJ2-1, with D perhaps matching TRBD2 (7 bases). The CDR3 consists of 15 residues. V lost 2 bases and J 4 bases, leaving 12 bases between the germline ends. The germline V gene encodes CDR1 SNHLY and CDR2 FYNNEI.

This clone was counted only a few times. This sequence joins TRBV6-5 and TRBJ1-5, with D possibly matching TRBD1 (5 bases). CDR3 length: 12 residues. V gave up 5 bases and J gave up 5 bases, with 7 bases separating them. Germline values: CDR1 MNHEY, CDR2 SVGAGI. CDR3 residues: CASSTRDQPQHF. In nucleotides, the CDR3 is TGTGCCAGCAGTACCAGGGATCAGCCCCAGCATTTT.

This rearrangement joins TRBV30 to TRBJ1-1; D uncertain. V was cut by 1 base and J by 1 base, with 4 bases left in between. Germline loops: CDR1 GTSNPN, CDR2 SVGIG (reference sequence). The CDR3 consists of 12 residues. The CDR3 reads CAWSAGNTEAFF. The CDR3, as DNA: TGTGCCTGGAGTGCAGGGAACACTGAAGCTTTCTTT. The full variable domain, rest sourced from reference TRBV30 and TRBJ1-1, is SQTIHQWPATLVQPVGSPLSLECTVEGTSNPNLYWYRQAAGRGLQLLFYSVGIGQISSEVPQNLSASRPQDRQFILSSKKLLLSDSGFYLCAWSAGNTEAFFGQGTRLTVV.

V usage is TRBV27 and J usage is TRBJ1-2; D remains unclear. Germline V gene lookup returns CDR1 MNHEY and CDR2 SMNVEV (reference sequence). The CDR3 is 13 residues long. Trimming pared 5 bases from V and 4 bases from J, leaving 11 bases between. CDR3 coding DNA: TGTGCCAGCAGTCCGTCGCCAGGCTATGGCTACACCTTC. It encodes CASSPSPGYGYTF.

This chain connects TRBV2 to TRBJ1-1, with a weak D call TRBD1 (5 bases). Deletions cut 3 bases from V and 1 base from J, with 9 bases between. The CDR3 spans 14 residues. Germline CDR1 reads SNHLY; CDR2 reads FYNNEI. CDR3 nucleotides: TGTGCCAGCAGTGATCACAGGCGGAACACTGAAGCTTTCTTT. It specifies CASSDHRRNTEAFF.

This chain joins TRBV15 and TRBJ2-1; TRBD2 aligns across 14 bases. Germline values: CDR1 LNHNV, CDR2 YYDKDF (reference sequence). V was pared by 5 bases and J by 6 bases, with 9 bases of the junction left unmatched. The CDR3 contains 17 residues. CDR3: CATSGRLAGGPTNEQFF. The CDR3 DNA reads TGTGCCACCAGCGGGCGACTAGCGGGAGGGCCGACCAATGAGCAGTTCTTC.

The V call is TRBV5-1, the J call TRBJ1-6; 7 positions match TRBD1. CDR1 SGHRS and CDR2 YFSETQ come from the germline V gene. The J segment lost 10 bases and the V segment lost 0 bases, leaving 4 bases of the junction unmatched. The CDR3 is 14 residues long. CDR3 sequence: CASSLVQGSSPLHF. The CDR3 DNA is TGCGCCAGCAGCTTGGTACAGGGGAGCTCACCCCTCCACTTT. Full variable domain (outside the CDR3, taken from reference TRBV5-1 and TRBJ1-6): KAGVTQTPRYLIKTRGQQVTLSCSPISGHRSVSWYQQTPGQGLQFLFEYFSETQRNKGNFPGRFSGRQFSNSRSEMNVSTLELGDSALYLCASSLVQGSSPLHFGNGTRLTVT.

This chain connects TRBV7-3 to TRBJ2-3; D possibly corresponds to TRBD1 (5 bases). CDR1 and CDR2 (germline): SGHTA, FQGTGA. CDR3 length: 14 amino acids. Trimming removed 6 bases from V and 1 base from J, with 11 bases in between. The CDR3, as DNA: TGTGCCAGCAGTTGGATAGGGGGCACAGATACGCAGTATTTT. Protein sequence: CASSWIGGTDTQYF.